This TCR beta chain came from a study of cytomegalovirus exposure and HLA in healthy donors (dated by TCRdb to 2017 to 2019). Describing the broader study: According to an earlier analysis of around 600 of the donors, about 180 million T cells yielded 90 million to 130 million unique TCR beta sequences and approximately 300 Gb of sequence data. To study patterns of TCR occurrence, a later analysis re-analyzed previously published TCR beta repertoires from more than 550 donors and added high-resolution HLA genotyping. High-throughput TCR immunosequencing, statistical association of individual TCRs with disease status, and machine learning were combined to predict cytomegalovirus infection status. Among around 400 genotyped donors of the cohort, an average of approximately 250,000 unique TCR beta nucleotide sequences were sequenced per donor, about a sixth of them non-productive. Class I and class II HLA loci were covered by the typing at four-digit resolution. A later genetic analysis used genome-wide SNP genotypes for about three fifths of the 666 donors, treating that subset as a discovery cohort. Among the roughly 370 genotyped donors, around 81% belonged to the genetic ancestry cluster associated with self-reported Caucasian donors. In the later analysis, no new phenotypic data were used to find candidate immune exposures; instead, reliance was placed on TCR beta sequences and their occurrence across donors. Roughly 320 gigabases of sequencing data and roughly 81 million unique TCR sequences made up an early release that covered around 640 HLA-typed donors. An earlier analysis of about 600 of the donors used high-throughput TCR beta sequencing to judge whether each TCR beta V gene segment behaved as functional or pseudogenic. Four to six DR-DQ haplotypes were handled as single units for association and clustering, since linkage in the cohort was strong. Donor age, sex, ethnicity and CMV serostatus were compiled alongside the repertoire data. All discovery cohort repertoires had been generated on a single sequencing platform. The number of donors typed differed by locus, with about 620-630 for A, B, C, DRB1 and DQB1, around 500 for DQA1, nearly 610 for DPA1, and some 470 for DPB1. Using immunosequencing, the study profiled T cell repertoires from 666 subjects and related those repertoires to cytomegalovirus serostatus. The study aimed to test whether cataloging public T cell receptors could reveal signatures of past pathogen exposure. Besides the first cohort of some 670 subjects, a separate validation cohort made up of roughly 120 different subjects was used. What the research found in general, with its limitations: A cluster of highly shared sequence variants was judged likely to be a technical artifact of the sequencing pipeline. Because HLA typing was missing for some donors at each locus, association tests included only the typed subset. A total of fewer than 200 TCR beta chains were listed by the study as associated with cytomegalovirus. It was suggested by the authors that the approach could potentially be generalized to other disease states and immunological phenotypes. V-gene and J-gene trimming of TCR beta chains was associated with a missense DCLRE1C variant in a later genetic analysis, and the association was replicated in an independent cohort. According to a later analysis, parvovirus B19, influenza, CMV and Epstein-Barr virus appeared linked to several top co-occurrence clusters. Strong co-occurrence of HLA alleles, especially DR and DQ, made assigning TCR associations to individual alleles difficult. A later genetic analysis reported fewer N-insertions in productive TCRs among donors in an Asian-associated ancestry cluster than the approximately 670-donor mean. A later analysis found that TCR association rates varied across HLA loci, with DRB1 alleles showing the most associated TCRs and HLA-C alleles the fewest. In vitro tests confirmed that a few of the cytomegalovirus-associated TCR beta chains recognize cytomegalovirus antigens. Linkage disequilibrium might explain the correlated functional status among segregating V segments, but an unknown experimental factor could not be ruled out. The 87-base-pair reads could not distinguish some IMGT-functional V segments, including TRBV6-2 and TRBV6-3, so those segments were excluded. At a false discovery rate of 0.05, a later analysis linked 16,951 TCR beta sequences to specific HLA alleles. In a later analysis, most CMV-associated TCR beta chains were found to appear HLA-restricted, with HLA associations seemingly driven largely by CMV exposure. While some public TCRs were present in many individuals, most TCR sequences turned up only very rarely across donors. Because counts were too low, seventeen rarely observed V segments, including chromosome 9 orphons, were left out of the earlier analysis of 587 of the donors. In an earlier analysis of approximately 590 of the donors, most TCR beta V segments appeared in productive rearrangements about 90% or about 30% of the time, broadly matching IMGT annotations. The classifier was reported to diagnose cytomegalovirus status with high specificity and sensitivity in both the original and validation cohorts. A further reported finding was that TCR beta sequences accurately predicted the HLA-A and HLA-B alleles for most subjects in the first cohort. This cohort had only TCR beta chains sequenced, and the lack of alpha or paired-chain data limited which features could be detected. In a later analysis, HLA-associated TCR beta chains showed more clonal expansion and lower generation probabilities than non-associated chains that were equally common. Sequencing depth was assumed to be roughly uniform across donors in the presence/absence analyses, though that assumption may not hold. Immune exposure information for the cohort was limited to CMV serostatus.

The CDR3 starts with the cysteine, ends with the phenylalanine, and has 13 residues. Only the CDR3 DNA is retained, 39 bases long and in frame from the first base. Based on the germline V gene (reference sequence), the CDR1 and CDR2 sequences are PRHDT and FYEKMQ. V is clipped by 10 bases and J by 1 base, and the sequence between their germline boundaries is 13 bases long. The cohort was made up of 500 to 850 healthy bone marrow donors. Cohort members were all nominally healthy when sampled, although unrecorded immune exposures were likely present. The donor was CMV seropositive and was included in the group of almost 300 seropositive cohort members. Each donor provided a peripheral blood sample, and peripheral blood mononuclear cells were used for TCR beta sequencing. Genomic DNA extraction from the blood cell samples was performed with the Qiagen DNeasy Blood Extraction Kit. Libraries were constructed by the immunoSEQ multiplex PCR assay. For the multiplex PCR, a mixture combining 60 forward primers for TCR Vbeta segments and 13 reverse primers for TCR Jbeta segments was used. Amplification of the CDR3 region of rearranged TCR beta genes was performed with a multiplex PCR assay on genomic DNA. On the Illumina HiSeq System, the amplified TCR beta libraries were sequenced as 87-base-pair reads. Regarding the original processing steps: A later analysis counted some 80 million unique TCR beta chains across the approximately 700 repertoires, and some 12 million of these chains were shared by at least two donors. Raw reads were error-corrected and collapsed into unique sequences with a nearest-neighbor algorithm that merged closely related sequences to remove PCR and sequencing errors. To assign V, D and J gene segments, CDR3 sequences were aligned to IMGT reference sequences. For a sequence to be retained, a match of at least six nucleotides was required to both a V gene segment and a J gene segment. Rearrangements were called productive when the CDR3 lacked stop codons and stayed in frame with V and J; all others were non-productive. Following IMGT convention, CDR3 was defined as the stretch from the second conserved V-encoded cysteine up to the conserved J-encoded phenylalanine. The earlier analysis of some 600 of the donors excluded sequences that lacked an unambiguous match to a single V gene segment. An earlier analysis of 587 of the donors classified V segments as functional when productive rearrangements were above 56.7% and as segregating when the standard deviation between donors was above 5%. A statistical classification framework was developed to diagnose cytomegalovirus status using the catalog of TCR beta chain sequences. In a later analysis, V and J genes were assigned by comparing TCR nucleotide sequences against IMGT/GENE-DB human TR gene sequences. Using the TCRdist pipeline, a later analysis assigned CDR3 sequences along with most-parsimonious VDJ recombination scenarios. A later analysis defined each TCR beta chain by its CDR3 amino acid sequence plus V-gene family, and excluded reads lacking a unique V-gene family. A later analysis removed 450 to 600 highly shared, low-generation-probability nucleotide sequences to deal with suspected cross-contamination and a sequencing artifact. For each public chain, a later analysis derived a clonal expansion index from normalized ranks of inferred template counts within each repertoire. Generation probabilities in a later analysis came from a VDJ recombination model fitted to out-of-frame rearrangements, and those results were checked against IGoR. Hypergeometric tests were used in a later analysis to score TCR-TCR, TCR-HLA and TCR-CMV co-occurrence, with a repertoire-size bias correction applied to the TCR pairs. To estimate false discovery rates, a later analysis permuted the HLA or CMV assignments 20 times. In a later analysis, co-occurring TCRs were grouped with DBSCAN, and TCRdist sequence similarity was added when clustering was performed within HLA-allele-positive subsets. Repertoires with fewer than 30,000 or more than 120,000 public chains, plus five repertoires with anomalous nucleotide sharing, were excluded from co-occurrence clustering. TCRdb stores this immuneACCESS table with in-frame sequences only. Part of the clones is absent; in the studies checked, under half of the shortfall reflects unresolved V genes, and no reason is known for the rest. The V and J calls and the clone size are those of that table, but D and trimming were determined from the DNA. Here the sample has over 100,000 clones; over 75% occur a single time. The top ten constitute about 10% of the sample.

On this clone: Its antigen target is currently unknown. No much larger clone exists at a distance of one base, and base qualities are not known.

The receptor's source is a man aged 35 to 55 in good health and CMV-seropositive. The sample comprised PBMCs. The sequence joins TRBV13 to TRBJ1-1; a tentative D match to TRBD1 spans 6 bases. The CDR3 amino acid sequence is: CATLGRGNTEAFF. The DNA sequence reads TGTGCCACCCTGGGCAGGGGGAACACTGAAGCTTTCTTT.